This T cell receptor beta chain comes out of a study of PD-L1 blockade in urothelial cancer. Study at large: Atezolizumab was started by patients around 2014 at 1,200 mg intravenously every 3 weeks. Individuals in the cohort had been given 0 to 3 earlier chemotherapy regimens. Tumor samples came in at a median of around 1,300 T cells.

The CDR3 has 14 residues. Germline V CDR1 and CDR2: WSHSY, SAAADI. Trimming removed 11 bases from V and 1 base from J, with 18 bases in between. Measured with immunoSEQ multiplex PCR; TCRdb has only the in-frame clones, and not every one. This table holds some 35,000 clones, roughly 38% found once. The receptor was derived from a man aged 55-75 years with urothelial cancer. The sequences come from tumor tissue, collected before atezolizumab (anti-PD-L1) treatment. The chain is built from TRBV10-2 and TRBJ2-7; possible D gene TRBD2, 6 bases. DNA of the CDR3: TGCGCCGGAGGACCGGGACTGGAATCCTACGAGCAGTACTTC. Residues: CAGGPGLESYEQYF.